This T cell receptor beta chain was observed in a study of CD8+ T cells in alopecia areata. Study outcomes and limitations: The study found higher clonality in lesional than normal scalp, especially in alopecia totalis/universalis. When scalp samples are sequenced, resident alphabeta T cells of normal skin are also captured.

Lesional scalp punch biopsies and peripheral blood came from alopecia areata patients. PBMCs provided sorted CD4+ and CD8+ T cells. V was clipped by 4 bases and J by 6 bases, with 16 bases between them. The germline V gene encodes CDR1 SQVTM and CDR2 ANQGSEA. CDR3 length equals 13 residues. Following extraction, RNA underwent reverse transcription to cDNA, which served as the sequencing template. TCRdb's copy holds only in-frame clones and misses some; the assay was immunoSEQ multiplex PCR. In the table there are around 35,000 clones, 55% of which are singletons. Only a few counts were recorded for this clone. Its antigen remains unknown.

The sample was NKG2D-high CD8+ T cells sorted from blood. The TCR originated in a human donor with alopecia areata. The chain recombines TRBV29-1 with TRBJ2-7; D is perhaps TRBD1 (5 bases). CDR3 in amino acids: CSVVLPTVGEQYF. CDR3 DNA sequence: TGCAGCGTTGTACTTCCGACAGTCGGCGAGCAGTACTTC.